The T cell receptor (beta chain) under discussion was sequenced for a study of T cell changes during pregnancy in multiple sclerosis. The V end lost 6 bases, the J end lost 6 bases, and 16 bases lay between the germline ends. The CDR3 is made up of 14 amino acids. Germline V gives CDR1 LNHDA, CDR2 SQIVND (reference sequence). Using immunoSEQ multiplex PCR, the repertoire was profiled, and TCRdb retains in-frame clones only, with some absent. The data show about 44,000 clones, roughly 92% seen once. This chain uses TRBV19 with TRBJ2-3; D is perhaps TRBD1 (7 bases). The sample was CD4+ T cells from peripheral blood mononuclear cells, taken in the first trimester of pregnancy. This receptor was obtained from a female donor with multiple sclerosis, enrolled in a pregnancy study. DNA of the CDR3: TGTGCCAGTAGGCGGGACAGCCAAGGGGATACGCAGTATTTT. Translated, it gives CASRRDSQGDTQYF.